The 10 T cell receptor beta chains below were found in one sample sequenced in a study of cytomegalovirus exposure and HLA in healthy donors. The PCR was carried out with 60 Vbeta primers and 13 Jbeta primers. Some clones are missing from TCRdb's copy, which holds only in-frame ones; the method was immunoSEQ multiplex PCR. The sample shows around 200,000 clones, around 88% of them seen only once. The material sequenced was PBMCs. Source of these receptors: a woman in her twenties or thirties in good health and CMV-seronegative.

The chain uses TRBV6-1 and TRBJ1-2; no reliable D call. Trimming cost V 5 bases and J 8 bases, with 18 bases left between them. Germline-derived CDR1 and CDR2 are MNHNS and SASEGT. The CDR3 sequence is 14 residues long. CDR3 nucleotides: TGTGCCAGCAGTCCCTCGGGAACCCAGGAAGGCTACACCTTC. Translation gives CASSPSGTQEGYTF.

V gene TRBV2 combines with J gene TRBJ1-5; D is unresolved. V was trimmed by 3 bases and J by 3 bases, leaving 9 bases between them. CDR3 length: 14 residues. Germline V lookup: CDR1 SNHLY, CDR2 FYNNEI. CDR3 coding DNA: TGTGCCAGCAGTGAGCGGGAGGCCAATCAGCCCCAGCATTTT. Amino acids: CASSEREANQPQHF.

This chain connects TRBV18 to TRBJ2-7; D uncertain. The germline CDR1 and CDR2 sequences are KGHSH and LQKENI. CDR3 length: 14 amino acids. V dropped 4 bases and J dropped 2 bases, with 12 bases sitting between them. CDR3 sequence reads: CASSQAGPPYEQYF. CDR3 nucleotide sequence: TGTGCCAGCTCACAGGCAGGCCCCCCCTACGAGCAGTACTTC.

The chain combines TRBV4-2 with TRBJ2-3; 7 bases are shared with TRBD2. V lost 2 bases and J lost 1; bases outside the gene matches: 9. The CDR3 runs 17 residues. Germline values: CDR1 LGHNA, CDR2 YNFKEQ. For the CDR3, the DNA is TGTGCCAGCAGCCAACCGGGGGGACTATTTCGCACAGATACGCAGTATTTT. Translating gives CASSQPGGLFRTDTQYF.

This clone is a singleton in its sample. The chain couples TRBV6-1 to TRBJ2-2, with 11 bases lining up with TRBD2. The CDR3 has 14 amino acids. The V gene end was trimmed by 9 bases and the J gene end by 5 bases; junction bases not matched to a gene: 5. CDR1 is MNHNS, CDR2 SASEGT, per germline. Here the CDR3 DNA reads TGTGCCAGTGTAGCGGGAGGGGTTACCGGGGAGCTGTTTTTT. Protein sequence: CASVAGGVTGELFF.

A remark on this clone: At one of its ends the junction is not consistent with the germline gene, which may arise from a read error. This CDR3 is CASSLETQYF. Here the CDR3 DNA reads TGTGCCAGCAGCCTAGAGACCCAGTACTTC. The chain joins TRBV11-2 to TRBJ2-5; D call uncertain. There are 10 residues in the CDR3. Germline V gene data show CDR1 as SGHAT and CDR2 as FQNNGV.

This chain connects TRBV7-3 to TRBJ2-2, with 9 bases aligning to TRBD1. Germline trimming cut 5 bases from V and 1 base from J; bases unmatched to any gene: 8. The length of the CDR3 is 17 residues. Germline CDR1 and CDR2: SGHTA and FQGTGA. The CDR3, as DNA: TGTGCCAGCAGCCCTCGACCGGGACAGGGGAACACCGGGGAGCTGTTTTTT. This codes for CASSPRPGQGNTGELFF. Using reference TRBV7-3 and TRBJ2-2 for the parts outside the CDR3, the full variable domain is GAGVSQTPSNKVTEKGKYVELRCDPISGHTALYWYRQSLGQGPEFLIYFQGTGAADDSGLPNDRFFAVRPEGSVSTLKIQRTERGDSAVYLCASSPRPGQGNTGELFFGEGSRLTVL.

V usage is TRBV6-5 and J usage is TRBJ1-1; weak D call: TRBD1 (5 bases). CDR1 and CDR2 from the germline V gene are MNHEY and SVGAGI. This CDR3 is built from 12 residues. Trimming left V 1 base short and J 7 bases short, with 7 bases between. The CDR3 DNA reads TGTGCCAGCAGTTACTTTCAGGGTGAAGCTTTCTTT. Encoded protein: CASSYFQGEAFF.

On this clone: The same CDR3 can be traced to other DNA sequences in this sample. Written as DNA, the CDR3 is TGTGCCAGCAGTGCGGGAGATGAGCAGTTCTTC. It translates to CASSAGDEQFF. This chain connects TRBV6-6 to TRBJ2-1, with 7 nucleotides matching TRBD2. Germline CDR1 is MNHNY and CDR2 is SVGAGI (reference sequence). CDR3 size: 11 residues. With V trimmed by 5 bases and J by 8 bases, 0 bases remained unmatched.

This chain links TRBV5-6 with TRBJ2-1; TRBD1 matches 8 bases. V lost 3 bases, J lost 8 bases, and 10 bases stayed unmatched. The CDR3 extends over 15 amino acids. Germline CDR1 reads SGHDT; CDR2 reads YYEEEE. The CDR3 loop reads CASSSTGTGSDEQFF. CDR3 bases: TGTGCCAGCAGCTCTACCGGGACAGGCTCGGATGAGCAGTTCTTC. Looking up the rest from reference TRBV5-6 and TRBJ2-1 gives the full variable domain: DAGVTQSPTHLIKTRGQQVTLRCSPKSGHDTVSWYQQALGQGPQFIFQYYEEEERQRGNFPDRFSGHQFPNYSSELNVNALLLGDSALYLCASSSTGTGSDEQFFGPGTRLTVL.